What follows describes a single T cell receptor (beta chain). This clonotype has at least ten counts. Its antigen remains unidentified. Base qualities are not at hand, and no much larger clone is one base apart. The sample comes from a study of human T cells and chemical hapten exposure (dated by TCRdb to the early 2020s). At the level of the whole study: For sensitization, 2% DPC in acetone was applied to a 2 cm by 2 cm area of upper inner arm skin. Patients additionally received weekly therapeutic DPC doses to the scalp throughout the approximately 25-week study period. Patch testing was done on the upper back using Finn chambers containing 0.01% DPC, and results were scored after 6 days according to International Contact Dermatitis Research Group standards. The mostly female patient cohort included alopecia areata with under or over 50% scalp involvement, alopecia totalis and alopecia universalis. Libraries were pooled for sequencing, and per-sample TCR yields varied mainly because of small differences in library volumes within the pool. Peripheral blood TCR repertoire changes were tracked in vivo in alopecia patients during primary and secondary sensitization to the hapten diphenylcyclopropenone (DPC). Blood samples were taken from patients before sensitization (week 0) and then at 2, 6 and about 24 weeks after DPC sensitization. For TCR sequencing, blood came from twenty-nine alopecia patients at anywhere from one to four time points (pre-sensitization, 2, 6 and 24 weeks).

Relative to germline, V is 0 bases shorter and J is 0 bases shorter, with 12 bases between their ends. There are 15 amino acids in the CDR3, from cysteine to phenylalanine inclusive. Of all the DNA, just the CDR3 is kept, 45 bases in frame from base 1. The germline V gene encodes CDR1 DFQATT and CDR2 SNEGSKA (reference sequence). Summary of the overall study and its limitations: Because all patients had alopecia, a presumed autoimmune disease, the immune response of the patients might differ from that of healthy individuals. Repeated subsampling changed both the strength of the expansion versus patch-test correlation and the threshold at which the correlation became significant. Compared with pre-sensitization or healthy control sets, expanded TCRs formed significantly more large CDR3 similarity clusters, which is consistent with antigen-driven responses. DPC sensitization did not change how many TCRs were above 1 in 1000 frequency, and no evidence was found of alterations in global repertoire structure. A positive correlation was found between the number of PT1 expanded TCRs and patch test score, with significance reached at thresholds 8, 16 and 32 but not 4.

The method was RACE. Sequencing used a NextSeq 500. During library preparation, unique molecular identifiers were attached to individual cDNA molecules so that TCRs could be counted quantitatively and reproducibly. Each blood RNA sample was used to sequence both TCR alpha and TCR beta chains. Regarding the original processing steps: Samples had a median of 95,638 TCRs, with a range from roughly 23,224 to 750,000. V, J and CDR3 annotation of the TCR reads was carried out using the Decombinator software suite. To make PS versus PT1 abundance plots, every sample was subsampled to the same number of TCRs (28,000). Expanded TCRs were defined as absent before sensitization and observed at least eight times at the 2-week time point. The raw public data were reprocessed by TCRdb itself: fastp quality trimming at Q25, MiXCR clonotype calling, in-frame beta chains only. When rows share a CDR3 protein, they turn into one entry using the most common DNA and genes. V and J calls and clone size were set by TCRdb, not the authors. For this sample there are nearly 55,000 distinct CDR3 sequences; 9.5% to 10% appear just once. More than 1.5% of the sample comes from the top ten.

The time point label for this specimen denotes: patch test 2, 6 weeks after DPC sensitization. Reading the label with the study, this specimen's treatment or condition is: therapeutic diphenylcyclopropenone sensitization with weekly scalp DPC. At every patch-test visit, the blood draw took place before the patch test was put on. Patients were considered eligible if aged 18 to 70, diagnosed with alopecia and deemed suitable for DPC therapy, and patients were excluded if pregnant. Unfractionated whole blood was collected in Tempus Blood RNA tubes, and total RNA was extracted from that blood. The sample here was whole blood, taken in connection with sensitization to the hapten diphenylcyclopropenone (DPC). The source of this sequence is a woman aged 45 to 65 with alopecia areata. Some clones in this sample may be carry-over from other donors' samples. This sequence uses TRBV20-1 and TRBJ2-7; TRBD2 might be the D gene, on 6 matching bases. Here is the DNA: TGCAGTGCTAGAGATTGGACTACCCTCTCCTACGAGCAGTACTTC. Translation gives CSARDWTTLSYEQYF.